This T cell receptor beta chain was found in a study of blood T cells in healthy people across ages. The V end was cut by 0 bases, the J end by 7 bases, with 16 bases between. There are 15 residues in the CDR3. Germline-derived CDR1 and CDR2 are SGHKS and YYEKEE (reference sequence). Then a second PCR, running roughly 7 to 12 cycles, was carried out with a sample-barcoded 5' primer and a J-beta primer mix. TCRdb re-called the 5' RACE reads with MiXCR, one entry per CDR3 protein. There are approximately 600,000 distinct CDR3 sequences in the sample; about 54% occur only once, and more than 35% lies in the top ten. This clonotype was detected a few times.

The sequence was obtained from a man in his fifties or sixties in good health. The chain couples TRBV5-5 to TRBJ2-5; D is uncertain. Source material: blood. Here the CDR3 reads CASSLAVGPQWTQYF. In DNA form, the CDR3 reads TGTGCCAGCAGCTTGGCTGTTGGGCCCCAGTGGACCCAGTACTTC.